These 9 T cell receptor beta chains were all obtained from the same sample, sequenced in a study of PD-1 blockade in mismatch repair-deficient tumors. Measured with immunoSEQ multiplex PCR; TCRdb has only the in-frame clones, and not every one. Among more than 40,000 clones listed, approximately 81% were seen once. Sequencing used peripheral blood, obtained roughly 21 weeks after starting pembrolizumab. The receptors were gathered from an adult with mismatch repair-deficient cancer.

The rearrangement uses TRBV6-5 and TRBJ1-2; 7 bases agree with TRBD1. V trimming: 4 bases; J trimming: 8 bases; junction bases outside the gene matches: 7. The CDR3 runs to 13 residues. The germline CDR1 and CDR2 sequences are MNHEY and SVGAGI. In DNA, the CDR3 is TGTGCCAGCAGTTTTACAGGGGAGGAGGGCTACACCTTC. Translation: CASSFTGEEGYTF.

With regard to this clone: A junction end diverges from the germline sequence, so it may reflect a read error. This rearrangement joins TRBV25-1 to TRBJ2-5; no definite D call. Germline V CDR1 and CDR2: MGHDK, SYGVNS. The CDR3 is 13 residues long. The chain's CDR3 is CASSDSQKEAQYF. Here the CDR3 DNA reads TGTGCCAGCAGTGACTCCCAGAAAGAGGCCCAGTACTTC.

Turning to this clone: An end of the junction does not agree with germline; a read error may underlie this. The chain has TRBV11-2 and TRBJ2-3, with 7 positions matching TRBD2. The CDR3 is 14 residues long. Germline V gene sequence: CDR1 SGHAT, CDR2 FQNNGV. The CDR3 loop reads CASSTLTSIDTQYF. The DNA of the CDR3 is TGTGCCAGCAGCACCTTGACTAGCATAGATACGCAGTATTTT.

This sequence joins TRBV5-4 and TRBJ1-2; tentatively, D is TRBD1 (5 bases). The ends were cut back, 5 bases at V and 13 bases at J, with 21 bases in the middle. Germline-derived CDR1 and CDR2 are SGHNT and YYREEE (reference sequence). The CDR3 runs to 13 residues. The CDR3 protein is CASSYRLGGDCTF. The CDR3 coding sequence is TGTGCCAGCAGTTACAGACTAGGTGGGGACTGCACCTTC.

In nucleotides, the CDR3 is TGTGCCAGCAGCTTCGGGACCGGGGAGCAGTTCTTC. Residues: CASSFGTGEQFF. V gene TRBV5-4 combines with J gene TRBJ2-1, with D perhaps given as TRBD1 or TRBD2 (5 bases each). Germline CDR1 SGHNT, CDR2 YYREEE (reference sequence). The germline V and J ends were trimmed by 2 bases and 10 bases, with 10 bases remaining between them. The CDR3 sequence is 12 residues long.

The chain uses TRBV12-5 and TRBJ2-6; the D gene is possibly TRBD2 (6 bases). In germline, CDR1 is LGHNT, CDR2 FRNRAP. The V end lost 0 bases, the J end lost 9 bases, and 18 bases lay between the germline ends. The CDR3 consists of 17 residues. This chain's CDR3 is CASGLVLGGRRVNVLTF. Written as DNA, the CDR3 is TGTGCTAGTGGTTTGGTACTTGGAGGGCGAAGGGTCAACGTCCTGACTTTC.

This chain uses TRBV5-6 with TRBJ1-1, with 9 positions matching TRBD1. Trimming at V came to 4 bases and at J to 11 bases, leaving 6 bases not matched to a gene. Germline CDR1 reads SGHDT; CDR2 reads YYEEEE. The CDR3 is 12 residues long. Written as DNA, the CDR3 is TGTGCCAGCAGCGGAGGGGACAGGGTTGCTTTCTTT. It codes for CASSGGDRVAFF.

Only one count was recorded for this clone. V usage is TRBV7-2 and J usage is TRBJ2-3; TRBD2 matches 9 bases. The CDR3 covers 15 residues. Germline-derived CDR1 and CDR2 are SGHTA and FQGNSA. Trimming took 5 bases from V and 5 from J; bases not matched to a gene: 8. CDR3 loop: CASSHPGLALDTQYF. CDR3 DNA: TGTGCCAGCAGCCACCCGGGACTAGCTCTAGATACGCAGTATTTT.

V and J are TRBV30 and TRBJ2-6; tentatively, D is TRBD2 (6 bases). This CDR3 region has 17 residues. V gave up 0 bases and J gave up 2 bases, with 14 bases separating them. CDR1 GTSNPN and CDR2 SVGIG come from the germline V gene (reference sequence). For the CDR3, the DNA is TGTGCCTGGAGTGTACCGGGGGTCTCAACTGGGGCCAACGTCCTGACTTTC. This codes for CAWSVPGVSTGANVLTF.